This TCR beta chain came from a study of T-cell reconstitution after alpha-beta-depleted transplantation in children. Study results and caveats: Several hundred rapidly expanded clones from non-depleted graft cells reportedly supplied alpha-beta T cells about two months post-transplant. There were some patients whose high TCRbeta diversity at day 60 came from surviving recipient T cells and thymic progenitors.

The V gene lost 8 bases and the J gene lost 5 bases, with 16 bases spanning the gap. This CDR3 contains 14 residues. Preparation of the TCRbeta library involved a method that used unique molecular identifiers. TCRdb independently ran MiXCR on the PCR reads; one entry per CDR3 protein. Of hundreds of thousands of distinct CDR3 sequences in the sample, less than 15% were seen once. This clonotype was seen ten or more times. Its antigen remains unknown. This TCR derives from a girl aged 2 to 9 with congenital amegakaryocytic thrombocytopenia, due to receive a stem cell transplant. The chain links TRBV12-3 or TRBV12-4 to TRBJ2-1; D uncertain. This material consisted of PBMCs, taken before TCRalphabeta/CD19-depleted stem cell transplant. CDR3 loop: CASARKGQDNEQFF. CDR3 DNA sequence: TGTGCCAGCGCCAGGAAGGGTCAGGACAATGAGCAGTTCTTC.